This T cell receptor (beta chain) was identified during a study of T cell repertoires in cytomegalovirus infection. Study background: CMV infection and matching HLA type were both indicated by public TCR beta signatures.

TCRdb reprocessed the reads with MiXCR, giving one entry per CDR3 protein. The table includes about 230,000 distinct CDR3 sequences, 22% detected once. General study findings and limits: Dominant in the ex vivo response were TCR beta clonotypes restricted by HLA-C and specific for CMV.

This clonotype was counted many times. Antigen unknown. Per germline, CDR1 SGHVS and CDR2 FQNEAQ. This CDR3 is built from 19 residues. V was pared by 1 base and J by 0 bases, with 10 bases of the junction left unmatched. Sequences were obtained from CD8+ T cells from PBMCs. The chain recombines TRBV7-8 with TRBJ2-4, with 9 positions matching TRBD2. This receptor was identified in a human donor in good health (CMV status not recorded). Some clones in this sample may be carry-over from other donors' samples. CDR3 in amino acids: CASSLVAGGSLLAKNIQYF. CDR3 DNA: TGTGCCAGCAGCTTAGTGGCGGGGGGGTCGCTTCTAGCCAAAAACATTCAGTACTTC.